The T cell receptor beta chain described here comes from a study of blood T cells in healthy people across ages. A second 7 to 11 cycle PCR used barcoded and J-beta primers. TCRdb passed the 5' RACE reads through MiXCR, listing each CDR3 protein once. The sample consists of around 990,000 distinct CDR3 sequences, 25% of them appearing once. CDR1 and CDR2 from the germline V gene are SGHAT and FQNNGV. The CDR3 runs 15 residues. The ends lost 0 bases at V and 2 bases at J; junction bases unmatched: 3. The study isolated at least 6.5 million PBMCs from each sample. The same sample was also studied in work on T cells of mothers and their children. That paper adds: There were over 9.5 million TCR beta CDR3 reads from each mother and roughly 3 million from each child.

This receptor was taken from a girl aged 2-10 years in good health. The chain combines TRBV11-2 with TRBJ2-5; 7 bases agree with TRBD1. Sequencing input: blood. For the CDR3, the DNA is TGTGCCAGCAGCTTAGATGGCAGGGGGCAAGAGACCCAGTACTTC. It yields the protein CASSLDGRGQETQYF.